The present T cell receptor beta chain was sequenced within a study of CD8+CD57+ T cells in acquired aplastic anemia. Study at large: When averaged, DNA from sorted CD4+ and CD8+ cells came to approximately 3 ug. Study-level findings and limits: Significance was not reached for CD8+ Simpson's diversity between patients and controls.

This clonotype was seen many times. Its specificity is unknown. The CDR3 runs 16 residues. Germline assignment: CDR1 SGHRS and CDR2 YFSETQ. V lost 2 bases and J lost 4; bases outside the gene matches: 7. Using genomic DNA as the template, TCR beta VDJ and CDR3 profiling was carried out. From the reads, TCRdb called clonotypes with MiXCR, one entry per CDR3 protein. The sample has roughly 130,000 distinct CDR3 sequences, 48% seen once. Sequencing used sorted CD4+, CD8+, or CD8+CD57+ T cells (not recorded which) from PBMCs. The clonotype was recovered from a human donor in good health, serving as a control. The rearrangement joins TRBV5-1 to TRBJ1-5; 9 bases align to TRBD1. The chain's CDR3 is CASSFSTGGRNQPQHF. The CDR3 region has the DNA TGCGCCAGCAGCTTTTCAACAGGGGGCAGGAATCAGCCCCAGCATTTT. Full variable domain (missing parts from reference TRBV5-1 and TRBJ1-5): KAGVTQTPRYLIKTRGQQVTLSCSPISGHRSVSWYQQTPGQGLQFLFEYFSETQRNKGNFPGRFSGRQFSNSRSEMNVSTLELGDSALYLCASSFSTGGRNQPQHFGDGTRLSIL.